This T cell receptor beta chain was sequenced during a study of cytomegalovirus exposure and HLA in healthy donors. The CDR3 extends over 14 amino acids. V was pared by 1 base and J by 10 bases, with 8 bases of the junction left unmatched. Germline V gene data show CDR1 as SGHAT and CDR2 as FQDESV (reference sequence). Concerning this clone itself: Its target is unknown.

Study results and caveats: CMV serostatus was the only immune exposure information that was available. TCR beta sequences reportedly predicted the HLA-A and HLA-B alleles of most subjects accurately.

PCR amplification relied on 60 Vbeta primers (plus 13 Jbeta primers). The method was immunoSEQ multiplex PCR; TCRdb's version includes in-frame clones alone and lacks a portion of them. The table has 120,000 to 150,000 clones, around 84% seen once. The sample was PBMCs. This TCR was recovered from a man aged 35 to 55 in good health and CMV-seropositive. The chain employs TRBV11-1 and TRBJ1-1; 8 bases are a match to TRBD1. The CDR3, as DNA: TGTGCCAGCAGCTTAGAGTACGACAGGGGAAGAGCTTTCTTT. Encoded protein: CASSLEYDRGRAFF.